The source of this T cell receptor (beta chain) is a study of siplizumab effects on memory and regulatory T cells. The CDR3 sequence is 11 residues long. CDR1 and CDR2 (germline): DFQATT, SNEGSKA (reference sequence). V lost 5 bases and J 7 bases, leaving 8 bases between the germline ends. With respect to this clone: Its antigen is undetermined.

The assay was immunoSEQ multiplex PCR, and TCRdb's table has in-frame clones only and misses some. The sample has around 100,000 clones, approximately 94% seen once. Study-wide results and caveats: Naive T cell populations appeared to exhibit greater diversity than memory cells and appeared to be major alloresponse contributors. Only a minority of proliferating CD4+ or CD8+ clones had an assignable naive or memory phenotype, with roughly 75-96% lacking one.

The J gene is TRBJ1-4, the V gene TRBV20-1, with D unresolved. The source material was non-Treg CD4+ T cells sorted from blood. The source is a human donor in good health. In DNA, the CDR3 is TGCAGTGCTCAAGTCGGTGAAAAACTGTTTTTT. This gives the protein CSAQVGEKLFF.